This T cell receptor beta chain was recovered during a study of cytomegalovirus exposure and HLA in healthy donors. There are 12 residues in the CDR3. Trimming took off 6 bases at V and 3 bases at J, with 9 bases between the two ends. Germline V gene data show CDR1 as MNHNY and CDR2 as SVGAGI (reference sequence). Primers for the PCR totalled 60 Vbeta and 13 Jbeta. Generated by immunoSEQ multiplex PCR, the TCRdb table keeps only in-frame clones and is missing some. Of 130,000 to 150,000 clones listed, 70% to 85% are singletons. This clone has just a few counts. The TCR originated in a woman aged 55-70 years in good health and CMV-seropositive. The rearrangement links TRBV6-6 to TRBJ2-7; TRBD2 is a possible D gene (5 bases). Sequencing was performed on PBMCs. The CDR3 spells CASSEGGYEQYF. CDR3 bases: TGTGCCAGCAGCGAGGGTGGCTACGAGCAGTACTTC.